These T cell receptor beta chains were read from a single sample in a study of response to subunit inactivated influenza vaccine. TCRdb itself ran the RT-PCR reads through MiXCR, one entry per CDR3 protein. The table includes about 700,000 distinct CDR3 sequences, about 15% detected once. The material was PBMCs from blood, obtained 14 days before vaccination. The receptors originated from a man in his fifties or sixties who received an inactivated influenza vaccine. Both conserved end residues are part of each CDR3. The order of the fields is clone size, CDR3 length, J gene, V gene, D gene, CDR3 DNA, CDR3 protein. The D gene is left open where the match is weak. Rows give clone size only sometimes, using once, few, many, or a class for an expanded clone.

size: NA
length: 10
J: TRBJ2-5
V: TRBV29-1
D: NA
DNA: TGCAGCGCTCTTATAGAGACCCAGTACTTC
CDR3: CSALIETQYF

size: many
length: 14
J: TRBJ2-3
V: TRBV4-3
D: NA
DNA: TGCGCCAGCAGCCAAGTCACGGGGGCGACGGAGCAGTATTTT
CDR3: CASSQVTGATEQYF

size: NA
length: 13
J: TRBJ2-7
V: TRBV5-4
D: NA
DNA: TGTGCCAGCAGCAAGTCTGTTGCCTACGAGCAGTACTTC
CDR3: CASSKSVAYEQYF

size: NA
length: 16
J: TRBJ2-1
V: TRBV7-2
D: NA
DNA: TGTGCCAGCAGCTTAGCGGGGCTAGCGAACGACAATGAGCAGTTCTTC
CDR3: CASSLAGLANDNEQFF

size: few
length: 16
J: TRBJ2-1
V: TRBV14
D: NA
DNA: TGTGCCAGCAGCCAAGAAGGGAGGGACAGCTCGGATGAGCAGTTCTTC
CDR3: CASSQEGRDSSDEQFF

size: few
length: 15
J: TRBJ1-1
V: TRBV12-3/TRBV12-4
D: NA
DNA: TGTGCCAGCAGATTACCCGGGGCCGGGAACACTGAAGCTTTCTTT
CDR3: CASRLPGAGNTEAFF

size: many
length: 17
J: TRBJ1-1
V: TRBV6-5
D: TRBD1
DNA: TGTGCCAGCAGTTACCGTTTGTACAGGGGGATGAACACTGAAGCTTTCTTT
CDR3: CASSYRLYRGMNTEAFF

size: NA
length: 15
J: TRBJ2-2
V: TRBV7-7
D: NA
DNA: TGTGCTAGCAGCGGGGCCGCAGGGGGTTCCGGGGAGCTGTTTTTT
CDR3: CASSGAAGGSGELFF

size: NA
length: 15
J: TRBJ2-7
V: TRBV20-1
D: TRBD1
DNA: TGCAGTGCTAGGCCCACTGACAGGGGCGGGTACGAGCAGTACTTC
CDR3: CSARPTDRGGYEQYF

size: NA
length: 16
J: TRBJ2-6
V: TRBV12-3/TRBV12-4
D: TRBD1
DNA: TGTGCCAGCAGCCGGACAGGCCACTCTGGGGCCAACGTCCTGACTTTC
CDR3: CASSRTGHSGANVLTF

size: NA
length: 12
J: TRBJ2-5
V: TRBV20-1
D: TRBD2
DNA: TGCAGTGCTTACGGGCGGGGGGAGACCCAGTACTTC
CDR3: CSAYGRGETQYF

size: NA
length: 14
J: TRBJ2-3
V: TRBV20-1
D: TRBD2
DNA: TGCAGTGCTCCGGGACTTGGGGGGGCAGATACGCAGTATTTT
CDR3: CSAPGLGGADTQYF

size: NA
length: 15
J: TRBJ2-1
V: TRBV4-1
D: NA
DNA: TGCGCCAGCAGCCAAGGTGAGACAGTGCCCAATGAGCAGTTCTTC
CDR3: CASSQGETVPNEQFF

size: few
length: 15
J: TRBJ2-3
V: TRBV3-1
D: NA
DNA: TGTGCCAGCAGCCCTCCTTGGGCTAGCGAAGATACGCAGTATTTT
CDR3: CASSPPWASEDTQYF

size: few
length: 13
J: TRBJ1-4
V: TRBV7-2
D: NA
DNA: TGTGCCAGCACTCCCCAGGGCGGGGCTTCACTGTTTTTT
CDR3: CASTPQGGASLFF

size: NA
length: 12
J: TRBJ1-1
V: TRBV29-1
D: NA
DNA: TGCAGCGCCCAACGCCGTGGTACTGAAGCTTTCTTT
CDR3: CSAQRRGTEAFF

size: NA
length: 16
J: TRBJ2-1
V: TRBV6-5
D: TRBD2
DNA: TGTGCCAGCAGTTACCTAGTAGCGGGAGGGCCCAATGAGCAGTTCTTC
CDR3: CASSYLVAGGPNEQFF

size: few
length: 13
J: TRBJ1-6
V: TRBV12-3/TRBV12-4
D: NA
DNA: TGTGCCAGCAGTAGCGAACAGAATTCACCCCTCCACTTT
CDR3: CASSSEQNSPLHF

size: NA
length: 16
J: TRBJ2-5
V: TRBV3-1
D: NA
DNA: TGTGCCAGCAGCCAAGAGGGAGTCCTCCAAGACGAGACCCAGTACTTC
CDR3: CASSQEGVLQDETQYF

size: NA
length: 20
J: TRBJ2-3
V: TRBV27
D: TRBD2
DNA: TGTGCCAGCAGTACCGGGATACTAGCGGGAGTCCCCCTACGCACAGATACGCAGTATTTT
CDR3: CASSTGILAGVPLRTDTQYF

size: few
length: 16
J: TRBJ1-3
V: TRBV7-2
D: NA
DNA: TGTGCCAGCAGCTTTGTCGAGGGTGGCCCTGGAAACACCATATATTTT
CDR3: CASSFVEGGPGNTIYF

size: few
length: 13
J: TRBJ1-5
V: TRBV6-1
D: NA
DNA: TGTGCCAGCAGTGAACGGGATAATCAGCCCCAGCATTTT
CDR3: CASSERDNQPQHF